These T cell receptor beta chains were read from a single sample in a study of PD-L1 blockade in urothelial cancer. Profiled with immunoSEQ multiplex PCR; TCRdb holds only in-frame clones, not every one. Seen here are some 710 clones, 30% to 35% observed once, and the top ten hold 7.5% to 9%. The sample was tumor tissue, taken before atezolizumab (anti-PD-L1) treatment. The source of these receptors is a man aged 55 to 70 with urothelial cancer. CDR3s include the opening cysteine and the closing phenylalanine or tryptophan. A D gene is named only where the DNA matches it firmly. Clone size is shown for a subset of rows, as once, few, many or a class of expanded clone.

j_call v_call clone_size d_call cdr3_nt cdr3_aa
TRBJ1-2 TRBV6-7 . TRBD1 TGTGCCAGCAGTTACTCCCCAGGGGGCGGTGGCTACACCTTC CASSYSPGGGGYTF
TRBJ2-7 TRBV6-8 large . TGTGCCAGCACCTCCCTCCCAGGGAACGAGCAGTACTTC CASTSLPGNEQYF
TRBJ2-7 TRBV28 . TRBD2 TGTGCCAGCAGTCCCCAGCGGGAGGTAAACGAGCAGTACTTC CASSPQREVNEQYF
TRBJ1-1 TRBV5-1 few . TGCGCCAGCAGCTTGGCGGGGGGATACACTGAAGCTTTCTTT CASSLAGGYTEAFF
TRBJ2-3 TRBV9 . . TGTGCCAGCAGTGATCTAACTAGCACAGATACGCAGTATTTT CASSDLTSTDTQYF
TRBJ2-3 TRBV6-8 few . TGTGCCAGCAGTTTGTGGATCACAGATACGCAGTATTTT CASSLWITDTQYF
TRBJ1-1 TRBV9 . . TGTGCCAGCAGCGTACAGGGTAACACTGAAGCTTTCTTT CASSVQGNTEAFF
TRBJ2-3 TRBV6-8 large TRBD2 TGTGCCAGCAGCTTAGCGGGGTGGGTCACAGATACGCAGTATTTT CASSLAGWVTDTQYF
TRBJ2-4 TRBV12-5 . TRBD1 TGTGCTAGTGGTCCCCACGGACAGGCTGGGGACATTCAGTACTTC CASGPHGQAGDIQYF
TRBJ1-1 TRBV29-1 . TRBD1 TGCAGCGTTGAAGTAAAGGGGGCCGCTGAAGCTTTCTTT CSVEVKGAAEAFF
TRBJ2-7 TRBV4-1 few TRBD1 TGCGCCAGCAGCCTCGGGACAGGGACGGGCGAGCAGTACTTC CASSLGTGTGEQYF
TRBJ2-7 TRBV10-3 few . TGTGCCAGCAGTGAGGTTTCGAATCGGGAGCAGTACTTC CASSEVSNREQYF
TRBJ2-1 TRBV29-1 . . TGCAGCGTTGGGTGGAGGGGCCCCAACAATGAGCAGTTCTTC CSVGWRGPNNEQFF
TRBJ1-3 TRBV23-1 . . TGCGCCAGCAGTCCCCCCGGGGAGTCGGACACCATATATTTT CASSPPGESDTIYF
TRBJ1-1 TRBV5-1 few . TGCGCCAGCAGCTTGGGGGGAGGGTACACTGAAGCTTTCTTT CASSLGGGYTEAFF
TRBJ2-1 TRBV28 . TRBD2 TGTGCCAGCAGTTTCACTAGCGGGAGGGGAGGAACTGGTGAGCAGTTCTTC CASSFTSGRGGTGEQFF
TRBJ2-7 TRBV9 few . TGTGCCAGCAGCACAGGAGTAGGAGGGGGCGATTACGAGCAGTACTTC CASSTGVGGGDYEQYF
TRBJ1-1 TRBV29-1 . TRBD1 TGCAGCTCATCGGACAGGGGAGACACTGAAGCTTTCTTT CSSSDRGDTEAFF
TRBJ2-1 TRBV19 . TRBD2 TGTGCCAGTAGTATGGGTAGCGGGACCGATGAGCAGTTCTTC CASSMGSGTDEQFF
TRBJ1-5 TRBV15 . TRBD1 TGTGCCACCAGCAGTTGGACAGGGGGCATCAATCAGCCCCAGCATTTT CATSSWTGGINQPQHF
TRBJ2-2 TRBV18 . TRBD1 TGTGCCAGCTCACCATGGGGACAGGGAGGTAGGCTGTTTTTT CASSPWGQGGRLFF
TRBJ2-1 TRBV6-8 . TRBD2 TGTGCCAGCAGCCAGATAGCCCCCCAGGCTAGCGGGAGGGGTATCTCCTACAATGAGCAGTTCTTC CASSQIAPQASGRGISYNEQFF
TRBJ1-5 TRBV6-8 few TRBD1 TGTGCCAGCAGTTACTCCCGGGACAGGGGTAGGAATCAGCCCCAGCATTTT CASSYSRDRGRNQPQHF
TRBJ2-1 TRBV16 . TRBD2 TGTGCCAGCAGCTCGAGCGGGAGGGCTAACAATGAGCAGTTCTTC CASSSSGRANNEQFF
TRBJ2-7 TRBV6-8 large TRBD2 TGTGCCAGCAGTTCAGCGGGAGGGCCTTCTTACGAGCAGTACTTC CASSSAGGPSYEQYF
TRBJ2-1 TRBV19 . . TGTGCCAGTAGTCCCACGGTAGGCTCCTACAATGAGCAGTTCTTC CASSPTVGSYNEQFF
TRBJ2-2 TRBV11-3 few TRBD1 TGTGCCAGCAGGCCTCCGGGACAGGGGTCCGGGGAGCTGTTTTTT CASRPPGQGSGELFF
TRBJ2-7 TRBV18 . . TGTGCCAGCTCATCGGGAAGACGTCTCCGATTCCAAAAGACCTACGAGCAGTACTTC CASSSGRRLRFQKTYEQYF
TRBJ1-1 TRBV30 . . TGTGCCTGGAGTGTTTCGGTGGGGACTGAAGCTTTCTTT CAWSVSVGTEAFF
TRBJ1-2 TRBV6-8 few TRBD1 TGTGCCAGCAGCCTGGGACAGGGGATAGGCGGCTACACCTTC CASSLGQGIGGYTF
TRBJ2-5 TRBV19 . . TGTGCCAGTGGTGAGGGAAGGCAAGAGACCCAGTACTTC CASGEGRQETQYF
TRBJ1-3 TRBV11-3 . . TGTGCCAGCAGCTTAATCTGGGGCGCCGGAAACACCATATATTTT CASSLIWGAGNTIYF
TRBJ1-2 TRBV11-3 few TRBD1 TGTGCCAGCAGCTTGGGGGACAGGGTTTTCTATGGCTACACCTTC CASSLGDRVFYGYTF
TRBJ1-1 TRBV11-3 . TRBD1 TGTGCCAGCAGCCGATTCGGACAGGGGGACACTGAAGCTTTCTTT CASSRFGQGDTEAFF
TRBJ1-2 TRBV18 . . TGTGCCAGCTCACCTGACCTGGCCCATGGCTACACCTTC CASSPDLAHGYTF
TRBJ2-1 TRBV7-1 few TRBD2 TGTGCCAGCAGCCCAGCGGGAGCCGGTTATGAGCAGTTCTTC CASSPAGAGYEQFF
TRBJ2-1 TRBV18 . TRBD2 TGTGCCAGCTCACCTAACCTAGCGGGAGGTAAAGACAATGAGCAGTTCTTC CASSPNLAGGKDNEQFF
TRBJ2-1 TRBV11-3 few . TGTGCCAGCAGCTTAGAGGGAGCCTACAATGAGCAGTTCTTC CASSLEGAYNEQFF
TRBJ1-5 TRBV9 . . TGTGCCAGCACCCTCGGGGGTGGGGCCAATCAGCCCCAGCATTTT CASTLGGGANQPQHF
TRBJ2-7 TRBV29-1 . TRBD2 TGCAGCGTGGCGGGGATACTAGCGGGAGGGGCGAGGAGCTCCTACGAGCAGTACTTC CSVAGILAGGARSSYEQYF
TRBJ1-2 TRBV18 . TRBD1 TGTGCCAGCTCACCAGGACAGGGTGTTGGCTACACCTTC CASSPGQGVGYTF
TRBJ2-1 TRBV6-8 few TRBD1 TGTGCCAGCAGTTACGGACAGGGGGTGAGCAATGAGCAGTTCTTC CASSYGQGVSNEQFF
TRBJ2-7 TRBV10-3 large . TGTGCCATCAGTGAGTCGAGAACAGACTACGAGCAGTACTTC CAISESRTDYEQYF
TRBJ1-2 TRBV30 . . TGTGCCTGGAGTGTCAACGGGGATTGGGGCTACACCTTC CAWSVNGDWGYTF
TRBJ2-7 TRBV4-1 few TRBD1 TGCGCCAGCAGCCAAGGGTTTACAGGGGTCTACGAGCAGTACTTC CASSQGFTGVYEQYF
TRBJ2-2 TRBV9 few TRBD2 TGTGCCAGCAGCTCCGGGACTAGCGTTAGGGAGCTGTTTTTT CASSSGTSVRELFF
TRBJ2-4 TRBV11-3 large TRBD2 TGTGCCAGCAGCGCTAGCGGCCCCAGCTTGAACATTCAGTACTTC CASSASGPSLNIQYF
TRBJ1-5 TRBV9 large TRBD1 TGTGCCAGCAGCGTAGAACAGGGGAATCAGCCCCAGCATTTT CASSVEQGNQPQHF
TRBJ2-4 TRBV6-8 few . TGTGCCAGCAATCGGGAATCAGGACCCAAAAACATTCAGTACTTC CASNRESGPKNIQYF